This T cell receptor beta chain originates from a study of cytomegalovirus exposure and HLA in healthy donors. As to this clone: The antigen remains undetermined.

Primers included in the PCR were 60 Vbeta and 13 Jbeta primers. TCRdb's table, derived via immunoSEQ multiplex PCR, lists solely in-frame clones and lacks some. The sample carries around 65,000 clones, 55% to 65% recorded once. Germline CDR1 SGHAT, CDR2 FQDESV (reference sequence). The CDR3 is made up of 15 amino acids. V gave up 5 bases and J gave up 11 bases, with 23 bases separating them. Study outcomes and limitations: Among TCR beta chains, those listed as cytomegalovirus-associated numbered more than 150. A reported reduction in N-insertions relative to the 666-donor mean was seen in an Asian-associated ancestry cluster in a later analysis.

The rearrangement joins TRBV11-1 to TRBJ2-3; D possibly corresponds to TRBD2 (7 bases). Sample: PBMCs. The source of this sequence is a young man in good health and CMV-seronegative. CDR3 in DNA: TGTGCCAGCAGCCCCCCGGGGGGACAAATAAGAAAGCAGTATTTT. It translates to CASSPPGGQIRKQYF.